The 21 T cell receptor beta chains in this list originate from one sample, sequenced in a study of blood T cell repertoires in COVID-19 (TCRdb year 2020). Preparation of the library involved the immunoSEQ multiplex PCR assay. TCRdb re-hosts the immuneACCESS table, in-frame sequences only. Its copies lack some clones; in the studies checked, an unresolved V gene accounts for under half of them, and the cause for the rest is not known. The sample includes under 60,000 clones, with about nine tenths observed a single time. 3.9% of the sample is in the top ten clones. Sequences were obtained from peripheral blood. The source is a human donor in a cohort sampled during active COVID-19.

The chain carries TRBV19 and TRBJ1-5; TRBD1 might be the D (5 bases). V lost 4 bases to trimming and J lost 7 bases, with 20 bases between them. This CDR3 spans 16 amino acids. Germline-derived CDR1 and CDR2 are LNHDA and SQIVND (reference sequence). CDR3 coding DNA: TGTGCCAGTAGTACCCCACCTTTCAGGGAGGGACAGCCCCAGCATTTT. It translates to CASSTPPFREGQPQHF.

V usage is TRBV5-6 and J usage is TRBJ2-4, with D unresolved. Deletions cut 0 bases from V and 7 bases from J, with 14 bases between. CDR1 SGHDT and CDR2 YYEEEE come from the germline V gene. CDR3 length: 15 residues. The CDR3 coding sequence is TGTGCCAGCAGCTTGGCCCCCGGCGGTACGAACATTCAGTACTTC. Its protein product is CASSLAPGGTNIQYF.

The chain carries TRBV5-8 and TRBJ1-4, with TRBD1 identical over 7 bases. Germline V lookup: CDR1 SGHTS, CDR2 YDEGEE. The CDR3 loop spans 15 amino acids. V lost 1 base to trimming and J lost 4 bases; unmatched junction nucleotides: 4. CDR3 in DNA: TGTGCCAGCAGCTTGCCCGGGACAGATAATGAAAAACTGTTTTTT. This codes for CASSLPGTDNEKLFF.

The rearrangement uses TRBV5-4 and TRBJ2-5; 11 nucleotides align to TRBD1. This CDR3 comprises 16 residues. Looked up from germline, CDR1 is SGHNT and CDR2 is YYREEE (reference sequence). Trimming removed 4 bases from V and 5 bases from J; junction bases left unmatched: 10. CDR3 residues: CASSRGGQGAGETQYF. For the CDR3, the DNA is TGTGCCAGCAGCAGGGGCGGACAGGGGGCAGGGGAGACCCAGTACTTC.

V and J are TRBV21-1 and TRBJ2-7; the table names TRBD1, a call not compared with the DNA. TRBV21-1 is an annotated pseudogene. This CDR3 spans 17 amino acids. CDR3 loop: CASSPRLQGEGGYEQYV. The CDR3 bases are TGTGCCAGCAGCCCGCGCCTACAGGGGGAAGGGGGCTACGAGCAGTACGTC.

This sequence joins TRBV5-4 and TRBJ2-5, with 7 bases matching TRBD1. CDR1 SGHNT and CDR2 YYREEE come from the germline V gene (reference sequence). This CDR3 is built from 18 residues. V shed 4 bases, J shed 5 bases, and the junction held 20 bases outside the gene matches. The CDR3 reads CASSPGTVPPPERETQYF. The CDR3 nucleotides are TGTGCCAGCAGCCCGGGGACAGTTCCACCGCCGGAACGGGAGACCCAGTACTTC.

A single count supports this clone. The DNA for the CDR3 is TGTGCCAGCGACGTAGCGGGAGGGCCTGGTGTCGGGGAGCTGTTTTTT. Amino acid sequence: CASDVAGGPGVGELFF. The chain combines TRBV18 with TRBJ2-2; TRBD2 matches 11 bases. The CDR3 runs 16 residues. V lost 8 bases, J lost 7 bases, and 12 bases stayed unmatched. CDR1 is KGHSH and CDR2 is LQKENI in the germline V gene.

The CDR3 DNA reads TGTGCCAGCTTTGACATCTACGAGCAGTACTTC. It codes for CASFDIYEQYF. The genes are TRBV28 and TRBJ2-7; D is uncertain. Germline V lookup: CDR1 MDHEN, CDR2 SYDVKM. The CDR3 is 11 amino acids. The V end was cut by 8 bases, the J end by 3 bases, with 8 bases between.

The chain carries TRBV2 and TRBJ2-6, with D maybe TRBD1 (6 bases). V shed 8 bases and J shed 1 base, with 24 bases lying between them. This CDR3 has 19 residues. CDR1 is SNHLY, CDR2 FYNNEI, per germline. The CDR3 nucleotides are TGTGCCAGCGAAGGCCCAGGGACAAAGTGGAATTCTGGGGCCAACGTCCTGACTTTC. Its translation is CASEGPGTKWNSGANVLTF.

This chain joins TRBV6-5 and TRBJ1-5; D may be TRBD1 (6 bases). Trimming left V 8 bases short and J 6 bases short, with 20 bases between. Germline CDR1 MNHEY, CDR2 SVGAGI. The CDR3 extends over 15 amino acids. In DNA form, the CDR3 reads TGTGCCAGCTCCGCAGGGTTGGGGGCACTTCAGCCCCAGCATTTT. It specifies CASSAGLGALQPQHF.

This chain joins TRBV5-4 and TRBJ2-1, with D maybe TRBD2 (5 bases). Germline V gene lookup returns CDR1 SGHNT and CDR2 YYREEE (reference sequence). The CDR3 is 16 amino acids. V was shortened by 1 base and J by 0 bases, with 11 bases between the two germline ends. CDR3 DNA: TGTGCCAGCAGCTTGTCGGCGGGCCTCTCCTACAATGAGCAGTTCTTC. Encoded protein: CASSLSAGLSYNEQFF.

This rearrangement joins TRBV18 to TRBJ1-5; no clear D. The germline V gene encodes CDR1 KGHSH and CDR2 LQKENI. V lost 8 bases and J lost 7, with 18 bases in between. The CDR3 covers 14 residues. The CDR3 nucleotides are TGTGCCAGCCGGGTAGAGGGCGGACGACAGCCCCAGCATTTT. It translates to CASRVEGGRQPQHF.

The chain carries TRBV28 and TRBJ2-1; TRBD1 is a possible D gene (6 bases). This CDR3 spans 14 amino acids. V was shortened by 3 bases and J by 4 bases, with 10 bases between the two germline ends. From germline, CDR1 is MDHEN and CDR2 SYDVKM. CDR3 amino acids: CASSLSGAYNEQFF. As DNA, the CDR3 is TGTGCCAGCAGTTTGTCAGGGGCATACAATGAGCAGTTCTTC.

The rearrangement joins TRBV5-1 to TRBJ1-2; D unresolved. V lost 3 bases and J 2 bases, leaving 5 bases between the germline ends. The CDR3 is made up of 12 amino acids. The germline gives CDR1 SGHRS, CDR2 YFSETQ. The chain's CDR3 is CASSSENYGYTF. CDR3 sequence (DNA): TGCGCCAGCAGCTCCGAGAACTATGGCTACACCTTC.

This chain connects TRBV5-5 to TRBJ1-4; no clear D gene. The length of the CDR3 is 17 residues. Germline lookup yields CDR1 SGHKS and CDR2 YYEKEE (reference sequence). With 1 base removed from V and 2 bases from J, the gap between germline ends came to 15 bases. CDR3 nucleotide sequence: TGTGCCAGCAGCTTGCTTCCGGTCTTCGGGACTAATGAAAAACTGTTTTTT. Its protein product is CASSLLPVFGTNEKLFF.

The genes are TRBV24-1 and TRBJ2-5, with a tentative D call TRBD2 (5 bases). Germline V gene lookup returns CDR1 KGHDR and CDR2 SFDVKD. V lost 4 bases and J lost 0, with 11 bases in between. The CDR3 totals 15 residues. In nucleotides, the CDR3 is TGTGCCACCAGTGACAGCGGACCTTACCAAGAGACCCAGTACTTC. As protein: CATSDSGPYQETQYF.

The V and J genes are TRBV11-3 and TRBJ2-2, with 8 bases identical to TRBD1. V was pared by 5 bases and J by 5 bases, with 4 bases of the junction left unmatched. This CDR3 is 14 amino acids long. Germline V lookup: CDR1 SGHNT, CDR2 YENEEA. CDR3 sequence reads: CASSNRGVTGELFF. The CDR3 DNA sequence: TGTGCCAGCAGCAACAGGGGGGTAACCGGGGAGCTGTTTTTT. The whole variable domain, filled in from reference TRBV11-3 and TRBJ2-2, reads EAGVVQSPRYKIIEKKQPVAFWCNPISGHNTLYWYLQNLGQGPELLIRYENEEAVDDSQLPKDRFSAERLKGVDSTLKIQPAELGDSAVYLCASSNRGVTGELFFGEGSRLTVL.

CDR3 amino acids: CASSPPGAPEQYV. The CDR3 nucleotides are TGTGCCAGCTCACCACCGGGGGCTCCCGAGCAGTACGTC. V gene TRBV18 combines with J gene TRBJ2-7, with TRBD1 as a possible D gene (6 bases). CDR3 length: 13 residues. Germline loops: CDR1 KGHSH, CDR2 LQKENI. V was cut by 0 bases and J by 6 bases, with 9 bases left in between.

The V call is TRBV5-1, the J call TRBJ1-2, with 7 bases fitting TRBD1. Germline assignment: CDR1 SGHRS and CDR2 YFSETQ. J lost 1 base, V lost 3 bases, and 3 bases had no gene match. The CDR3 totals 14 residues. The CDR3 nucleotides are TGCGCCAGCAGCTCCAACAGGGGTAACTATGGCTACACCTTC. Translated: CASSSNRGNYGYTF.

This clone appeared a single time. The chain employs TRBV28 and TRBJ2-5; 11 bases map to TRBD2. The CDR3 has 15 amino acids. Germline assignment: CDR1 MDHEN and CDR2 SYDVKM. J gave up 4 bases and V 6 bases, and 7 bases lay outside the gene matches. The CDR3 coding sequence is TGTGCCAGCAGCGGACTAGCGGGCTTCGGAGAGACCCAGTACTTC. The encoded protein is CASSGLAGFGETQYF.

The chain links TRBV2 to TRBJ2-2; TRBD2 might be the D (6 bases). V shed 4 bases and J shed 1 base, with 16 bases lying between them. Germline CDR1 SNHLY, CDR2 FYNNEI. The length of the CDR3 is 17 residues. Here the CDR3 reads CASSGAPGTLNTGELFF. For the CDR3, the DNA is TGTGCCAGCAGTGGGGCCCCCGGGACTTTGAACACCGGGGAGCTGTTTTTT.